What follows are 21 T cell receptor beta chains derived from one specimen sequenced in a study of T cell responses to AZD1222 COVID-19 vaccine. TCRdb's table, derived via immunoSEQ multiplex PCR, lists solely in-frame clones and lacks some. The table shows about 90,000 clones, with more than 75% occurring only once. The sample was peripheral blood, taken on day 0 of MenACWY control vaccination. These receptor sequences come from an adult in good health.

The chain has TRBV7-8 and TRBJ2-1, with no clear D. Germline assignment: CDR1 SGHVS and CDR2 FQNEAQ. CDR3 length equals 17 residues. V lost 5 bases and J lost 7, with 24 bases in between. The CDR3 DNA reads TGTGCCAGCAGCCACGGGTCGTCGGGCGTAAGAGTAAATGAGCAGTTCTTC. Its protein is CASSHGSSGVRVNEQFF.

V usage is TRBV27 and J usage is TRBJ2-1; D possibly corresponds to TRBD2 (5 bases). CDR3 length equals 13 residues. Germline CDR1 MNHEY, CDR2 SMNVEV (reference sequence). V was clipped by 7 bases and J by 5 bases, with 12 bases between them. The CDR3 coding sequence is TGTGCCAGCACCCGGTCTAGCAACAATGAGCAGTTCTTC. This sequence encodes CASTRSSNNEQFF.

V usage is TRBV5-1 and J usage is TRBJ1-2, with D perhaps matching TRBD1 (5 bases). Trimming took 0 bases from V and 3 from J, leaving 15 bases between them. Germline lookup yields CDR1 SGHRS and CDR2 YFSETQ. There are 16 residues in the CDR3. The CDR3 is CASSLATAQDDYGYTF. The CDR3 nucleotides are TGCGCCAGCAGCTTGGCGACAGCCCAGGATGACTATGGCTACACCTTC.

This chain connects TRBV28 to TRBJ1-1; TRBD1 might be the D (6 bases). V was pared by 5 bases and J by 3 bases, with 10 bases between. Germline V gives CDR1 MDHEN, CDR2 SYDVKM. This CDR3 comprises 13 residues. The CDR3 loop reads CASSRGGDTEAFF. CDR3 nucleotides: TGTGCCAGCAGTCGAGGGGGTGACACTGAAGCTTTCTTT.

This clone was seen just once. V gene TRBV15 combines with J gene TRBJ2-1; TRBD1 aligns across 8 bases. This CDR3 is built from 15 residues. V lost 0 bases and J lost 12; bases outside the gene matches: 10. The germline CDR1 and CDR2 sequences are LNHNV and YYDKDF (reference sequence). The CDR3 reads CATSRDRQGAEGQFF. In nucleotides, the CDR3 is TGTGCCACCAGCAGAGATCGTCAGGGGGCAGAGGGGCAGTTCTTC. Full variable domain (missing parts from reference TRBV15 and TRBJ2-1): DAMVIQNPRYQVTQFGKPVTLSCSQTLNHNVMYWYQQKSSQAPKLLFHYYDKDFNNEADTPDNFQSRRPNTSFCFLDIRSPGLGDTAMYLCATSRDRQGAEGQFFGPGTRLTVL.

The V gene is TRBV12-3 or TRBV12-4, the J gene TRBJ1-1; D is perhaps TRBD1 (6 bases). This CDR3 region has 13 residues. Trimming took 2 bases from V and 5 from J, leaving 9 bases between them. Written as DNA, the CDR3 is TGTGCCAGCAGTTTACAGGGGTGGACTGAAGCTTTCTTT. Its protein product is CASSLQGWTEAFF.

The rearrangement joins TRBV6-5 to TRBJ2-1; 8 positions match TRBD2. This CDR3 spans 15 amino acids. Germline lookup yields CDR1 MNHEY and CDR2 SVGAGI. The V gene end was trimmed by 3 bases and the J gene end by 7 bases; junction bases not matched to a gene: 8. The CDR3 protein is CASSYWRGEGNEQFF. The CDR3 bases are TGTGCCAGCAGTTATTGGCGGGGGGAAGGGAATGAGCAGTTCTTC.

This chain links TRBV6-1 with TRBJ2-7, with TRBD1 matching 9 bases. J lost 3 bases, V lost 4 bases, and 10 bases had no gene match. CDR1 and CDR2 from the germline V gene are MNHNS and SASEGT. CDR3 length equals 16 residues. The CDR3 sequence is CASSGARDRVYYEQYF. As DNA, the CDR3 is TGTGCCAGCAGTGGCGCCCGGGACAGGGTTTACTACGAGCAGTACTTC.

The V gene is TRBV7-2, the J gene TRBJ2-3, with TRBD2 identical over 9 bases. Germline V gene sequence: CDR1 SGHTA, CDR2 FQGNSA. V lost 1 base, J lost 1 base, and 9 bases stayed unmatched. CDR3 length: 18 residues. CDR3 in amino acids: CASSLDPGLAPRTDTQYF. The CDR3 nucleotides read TGTGCCAGCAGCTTAGACCCGGGACTAGCACCCCGCACAGATACGCAGTATTTT.

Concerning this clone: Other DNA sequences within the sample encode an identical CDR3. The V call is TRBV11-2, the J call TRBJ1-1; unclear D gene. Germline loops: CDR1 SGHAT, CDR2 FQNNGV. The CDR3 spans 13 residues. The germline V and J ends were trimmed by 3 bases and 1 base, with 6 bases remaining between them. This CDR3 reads CASSFNPNTEAFF. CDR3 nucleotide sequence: TGTGCCAGCAGCTTCAACCCGAACACTGAAGCTTTCTTT.

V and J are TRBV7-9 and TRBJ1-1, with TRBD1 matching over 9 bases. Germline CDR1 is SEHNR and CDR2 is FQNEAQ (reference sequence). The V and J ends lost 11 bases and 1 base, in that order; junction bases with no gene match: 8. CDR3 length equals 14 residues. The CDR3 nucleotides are TGTGCCGGCGGGACAGGGATACGGAACACTGAAGCTTTCTTT. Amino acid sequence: CAGGTGIRNTEAFF.

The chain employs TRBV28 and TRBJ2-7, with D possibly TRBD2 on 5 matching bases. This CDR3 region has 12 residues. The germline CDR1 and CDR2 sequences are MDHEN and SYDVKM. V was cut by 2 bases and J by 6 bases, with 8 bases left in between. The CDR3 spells CASSLAGGEQYF. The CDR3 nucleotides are TGTGCCAGCAGTTTAGCAGGAGGCGAGCAGTACTTC.

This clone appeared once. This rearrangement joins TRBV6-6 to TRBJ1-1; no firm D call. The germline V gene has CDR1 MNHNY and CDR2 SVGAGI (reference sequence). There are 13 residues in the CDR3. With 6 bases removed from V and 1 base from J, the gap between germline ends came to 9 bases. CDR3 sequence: CASSPDGNTEAFF. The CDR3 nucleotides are TGTGCCAGCAGCCCGGACGGGAACACTGAAGCTTTCTTT.

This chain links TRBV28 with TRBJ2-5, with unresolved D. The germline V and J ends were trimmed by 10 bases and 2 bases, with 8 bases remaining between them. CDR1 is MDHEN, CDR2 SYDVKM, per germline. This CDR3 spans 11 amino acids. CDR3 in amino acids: CATGWQETQYF. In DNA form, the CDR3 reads TGTGCCACGGGTTGGCAAGAGACCCAGTACTTC.

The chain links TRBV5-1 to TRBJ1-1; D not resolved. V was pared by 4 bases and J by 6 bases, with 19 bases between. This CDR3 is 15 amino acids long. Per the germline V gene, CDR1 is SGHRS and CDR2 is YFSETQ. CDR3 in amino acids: CASSREGGRGSEAFF. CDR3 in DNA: TGCGCCAGCAGCAGGGAGGGCGGCCGAGGGTCTGAAGCTTTCTTT. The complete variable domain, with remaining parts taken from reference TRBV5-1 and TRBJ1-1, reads KAGVTQTPRYLIKTRGQQVTLSCSPISGHRSVSWYQQTPGQGLQFLFEYFSETQRNKGNFPGRFSGRQFSNSRSEMNVSTLELGDSALYLCASSREGGRGSEAFFGQGTRLTVV.

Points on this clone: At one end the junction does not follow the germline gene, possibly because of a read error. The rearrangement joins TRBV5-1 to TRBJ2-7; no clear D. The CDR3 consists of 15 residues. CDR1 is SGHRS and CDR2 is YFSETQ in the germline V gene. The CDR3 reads CASSPTGGPSDEQYF. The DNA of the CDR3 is TGCGCCAGCAGCCCTACTGGCGGCCCCTCCGACGAGCAGTACTTC.

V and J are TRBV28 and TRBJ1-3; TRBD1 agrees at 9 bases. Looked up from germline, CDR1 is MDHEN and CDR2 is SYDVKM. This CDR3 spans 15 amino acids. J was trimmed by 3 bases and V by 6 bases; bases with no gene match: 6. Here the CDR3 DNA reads TGTGCCAGCAGCCTACGGGACAGGGATGGAAACACCATATATTTT. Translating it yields CASSLRDRDGNTIYF.

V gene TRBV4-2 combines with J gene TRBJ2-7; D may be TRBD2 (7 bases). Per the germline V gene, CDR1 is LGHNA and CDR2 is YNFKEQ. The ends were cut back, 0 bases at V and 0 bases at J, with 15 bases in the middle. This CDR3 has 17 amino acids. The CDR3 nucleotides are TGTGCCAGCAGCCAAGATCGGGGAGGGGGGAGCTCCTACGAGCAGTACTTC. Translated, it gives CASSQDRGGGSSYEQYF.

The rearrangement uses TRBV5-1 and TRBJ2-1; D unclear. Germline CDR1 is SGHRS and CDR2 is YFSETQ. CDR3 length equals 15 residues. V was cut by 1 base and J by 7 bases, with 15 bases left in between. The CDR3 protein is CASSLLASGGNEQFF. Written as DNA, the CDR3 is TGCGCCAGCAGCTTGTTGGCTAGTGGTGGGAATGAGCAGTTCTTC.

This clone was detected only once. The CDR3 protein is CASSPLQTGNSGNTIYF. Written as DNA, the CDR3 is TGTGCCAGCAGCCCCCTCCAGACAGGGAACTCTGGAAACACCATATATTTT. The rearrangement uses TRBV9 and TRBJ1-3, with TRBD1 matching over 7 bases. The CDR3 is made up of 17 amino acids. The ends lost 4 bases at V and 0 bases at J; junction bases unmatched: 10. Looked up from germline, CDR1 is SGDLS and CDR2 is YYNGEE.

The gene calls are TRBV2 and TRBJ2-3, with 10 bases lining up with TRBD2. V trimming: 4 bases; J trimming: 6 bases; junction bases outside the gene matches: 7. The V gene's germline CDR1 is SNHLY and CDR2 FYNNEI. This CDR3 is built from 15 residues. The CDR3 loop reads CASSALAGVPDTQYF. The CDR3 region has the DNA TGTGCCAGCAGTGCCCTAGCGGGAGTCCCCGATACGCAGTATTTT.